These T cell receptor beta chains were read from a single sample in a study of chemoradiotherapy in HPV16-positive cancers. Sequencing used immunoSEQ multiplex PCR; TCRdb keeps in-frame clones, though not all of them. The sample holds roughly 2,000 clones; around 89% are singletons and the top ten take under 4%. The specimen comprised tumor tissue, sampled from a patient who underwent chemoradiotherapy. The receptors stem from a human donor with HPV-associated anogenital cancer. Each CDR3 is given with its conserved first and last residue. The D gene is left open where the match is weak. Clone size is given for some rows only: seen once, a few or many times, or a class if the clone is expanded.

size: NA
V: TRBV7-2
D: TRBD1
J: TRBJ1-5
CDR3: CASSPWTGDQPQHF
DNA: TGTGCCAGCAGCCCCTGGACAGGGGATCAGCCCCAGCATTTT

size: once
V: TRBV7-6
D: NA
J: TRBJ2-2
CDR3: CASSAYAGGELFF
DNA: TGTGCCAGCAGCGCTTATGCCGGCGGGGAGCTGTTTTTT

size: NA
V: TRBV19
D: NA
J: TRBJ2-1
CDR3: CASSILATLRGNEQFF
DNA: TGTGCCAGTAGTATCCTAGCGACCCTCCGAGGCAATGAGCAGTTCTTC

size: once
V: TRBV7-9
D: NA
J: TRBJ1-4
CDR3: CASSFLGTRATNEKLFF
DNA: TGTGCCAGCAGCTTTCTAGGGACTAGAGCAACTAATGAAAAACTGTTTTTT

size: NA
V: TRBV6-5
D: NA
J: TRBJ2-1
CDR3: CASSFSPSYNEQFF
DNA: TGTGCCAGCAGTTTCTCTCCTTCCTACAATGAGCAGTTCTTC

size: NA
V: TRBV9
D: NA
J: TRBJ1-2
CDR3: CASSPPGGAFGYTF
DNA: TGTGCCAGCAGCCCCCCTGGAGGGGCCTTTGGCTACACCTTC

size: NA
V: TRBV12-5
D: TRBD1
J: TRBJ2-4
CDR3: CASGLARTGPKNIQYF
DNA: TGTGCTAGTGGTTTGGCCCGGACAGGACCCAAAAACATTCAGTACTTC

size: NA
V: TRBV7-9
D: TRBD2
J: TRBJ2-3
CDR3: CASSRGLAADTQYF
DNA: TGTGCCAGCAGCCGGGGACTAGCGGCAGATACGCAGTATTTT

size: NA
V: TRBV10-3
D: NA
J: TRBJ1-1
CDR3: CAISEHGRTEAFF
DNA: TGTGCCATCAGTGAGCATGGGCGTACTGAAGCTTTCTTT

size: NA
V: TRBV7-2
D: NA
J: TRBJ2-7
CDR3: CASSSQTYEQYF
DNA: TGTGCCAGCAGCTCCCAGACTTACGAGCAGTACTTC

size: once
V: TRBV6-5
D: NA
J: TRBJ1-4
CDR3: CASSYWGTGTNEKLFF
DNA: TGTGCCAGCAGTTACTGGGGGACCGGGACTAATGAAAAACTGTTTTTT

size: NA
V: TRBV5-1
D: NA
J: TRBJ2-3
CDR3: CASSPLRFFRRDTQYF
DNA: TGCGCCAGCAGCCCACTAAGGTTTTTTAGGAGAGATACGCAGTATTTT

size: NA
V: TRBV7-3
D: NA
J: TRBJ2-1
CDR3: CASSSMAGKHEQFF
DNA: TGTGCCAGCAGCTCCATGGCTGGTAAGCATGAGCAGTTCTTC

size: NA
V: TRBV28
D: TRBD1
J: TRBJ2-7
CDR3: CASSLPGQGLYEQYF
DNA: TGTGCCAGCAGTTTACCCGGACAGGGTCTCTACGAGCAGTACTTC

size: NA
V: TRBV7-3
D: NA
J: TRBJ2-3
CDR3: CASSFRATSTDTQYF
DNA: TGTGCCAGCAGCTTTCGGGCGACTAGCACAGATACGCAGTATTTT

size: once
V: TRBV5-1
D: NA
J: TRBJ1-1
CDR3: CASRTALNTEAFF
DNA: TGCGCCAGTCGGACGGCCCTGAACACTGAAGCTTTCTTT

size: NA
V: TRBV19
D: TRBD1
J: TRBJ1-2
CDR3: CASTRTRRDRVSFGYTF
DNA: TGTGCCAGTACCAGGACAAGACGCGACAGGGTATCGTTCGGCTACACCTTC

size: NA
V: TRBV10-1
D: TRBD2
J: TRBJ2-3
CDR3: CASSMGLATDTQYF
DNA: TGCGCCAGCAGTATGGGACTAGCTACTGATACGCAGTATTTT

size: NA
V: TRBV7-3
D: NA
J: TRBJ2-7
CDR3: CASSFPVGEQYF
DNA: TGTGCCAGCAGCTTCCCGGTGGGGGAGCAGTACTTC

size: NA
V: TRBV5-1
D: NA
J: TRBJ2-6
CDR3: CASSGTATTRGYPPGANVLTF
DNA: TGCGCCAGCAGCGGAACAGCGACGACACGAGGGTACCCCCCTGGGGCCAACGTCCTGACTTTC

size: NA
V: TRBV29-1
D: NA
J: TRBJ2-7
CDR3: CSVTWTGSYEQYF
DNA: TGCAGCGTTACTTGGACGGGATCCTACGAGCAGTACTTC

size: NA
V: TRBV29-1
D: NA
J: TRBJ2-7
CDR3: CSVQETYEQYF
DNA: TGCAGCGTTCAGGAGACCTACGAGCAGTACTTC

size: NA
V: TRBV7-9
D: NA
J: TRBJ1-2
CDR3: CASSLAGGAYGYTF
DNA: TGTGCCAGCAGCTTAGCTGGGGGTGCCTATGGCTACACCTTC

size: NA
V: TRBV7-9
D: TRBD2
J: TRBJ2-7
CDR3: CASSFSSGGEQYF
DNA: TGTGCCAGCAGCTTTTCAAGCGGGGGCGAGCAGTACTTC

size: few
V: TRBV28
D: NA
J: TRBJ2-1
CDR3: CASSGRPVSYNEQFF
DNA: TGTGCCAGCAGCGGGCGACCCGTTTCCTACAATGAGCAGTTCTTC

size: NA
V: TRBV6-5
D: TRBD2
J: TRBJ2-7
CDR3: CASAERLAGGYEQYF
DNA: TGTGCCTCCGCGGAGCGACTAGCGGGAGGCTACGAGCAGTACTTC

size: NA
V: TRBV10-1
D: NA
J: TRBJ2-5
CDR3: CASSAQPQETQYF
DNA: TGCGCCAGCAGTGCACAACCGCAAGAGACCCAGTACTTC

size: NA
V: TRBV10-1
D: TRBD1
J: TRBJ2-3
CDR3: CASSEAGTGLRDTQYF
DNA: TGCGCCAGCAGTGAGGCCGGGACAGGGCTACGGGATACGCAGTATTTT

size: NA
V: TRBV10-3
D: NA
J: TRBJ2-3
CDR3: CAISESSRVWAQYF
DNA: TGTGCCATCAGTGAGTCGAGTCGGGTTTGGGCGCAGTATTTT

size: once
V: TRBV30
D: NA
J: TRBJ1-1
CDR3: CASRGGFTTEAFF
DNA: TGTGCCTCGAGGGGAGGGTTCACCACTGAAGCTTTCTTT

size: NA
V: TRBV5-4
D: NA
J: TRBJ2-7
CDR3: CASSFGTGTYEQYF
DNA: TGTGCCAGCAGCTTCGGAACGGGAACCTACGAGCAGTACTTC